A single sample gave rise to the 29 T cell receptor beta chains below, sequenced in a study of CD8+CD57+ T cells in acquired aplastic anemia. All patients picked for sequencing had shown, by flow cytometry, an expansion of CD8+CD57+ cells. Genomic DNA templated the TCR beta VDJ and CDR3 profiling. Using its own MiXCR run on the reads, TCRdb lists one record per CDR3 protein. Of roughly 250,000 distinct CDR3 sequences listed, about 44% were seen once; the top ten hold over 7.5%. The sequenced sample consisted of sorted CD4+, CD8+, or CD8+CD57+ T cells (not recorded which) from PBMCs. Every receptor here comes from a human donor with aplastic anemia.

On this clonotype: This may stem from a read error, because a much larger clone lies one nucleotide away. The chain couples TRBV9 to TRBJ1-1; D perhaps matches TRBD1 (6 bases). V was clipped by 4 bases and J by 4 bases, with 11 bases between them. CDR1 is SGDLS and CDR2 is YYNGEE in the germline V gene. This CDR3 region has 13 residues. The CDR3 bases are TGTGCCAGCAGCCCACGGGGGGCCACTGAAGCTTTCTTT. It yields the protein CASSPRGATEAFF.

This chain connects TRBV7-8 to TRBJ2-1; no definite D call. Trimming took off 5 bases at V and 5 bases at J, with 10 bases between the two ends. CDR3 size: 13 residues. The V gene's germline CDR1 is SGHVS and CDR2 FQNEAQ. The CDR3 loop reads CASSQSRDNEQFF. The DNA for the CDR3 is TGTGCCAGCAGCCAATCCCGGGACAATGAGCAGTTCTTC.

Here the CDR3 DNA reads TGTGCCAGCAGTTTTGGGGCATTCTATGGCTACACCTTC. Its protein product is CASSFGAFYGYTF. The V and J genes are TRBV27 and TRBJ1-2; a weak D match, TRBD1 (5 bases). Trimming pared 3 bases from V and 4 bases from J, leaving 9 bases between. Germline loops: CDR1 MNHEY, CDR2 SMNVEV (reference sequence). The CDR3 runs 13 residues.

This clonotype appeared many times. V and J are TRBV7-9 and TRBJ1-1, with a tentative D call TRBD1 (5 bases). Germline CDR1 SEHNR, CDR2 FQNEAQ (reference sequence). V was trimmed by 6 bases and J by 4 bases, leaving 21 bases between them. The CDR3 runs 16 residues. Here the CDR3 DNA reads TGTGCCAGCAGATCCCGGACGGTTCCAAGGGGCACTGAAGCTTTCTTT. It specifies CASRSRTVPRGTEAFF.

In this sample, this clonotype turned up a few times. The chain is built from TRBV24-1 and TRBJ1-5; D uncertain. This CDR3 is built from 14 residues. The V end lost 2 bases, the J end lost 2 bases, and 6 bases lay between the germline ends. Germline loops: CDR1 KGHDR, CDR2 SFDVKD. CDR3 sequence: CATSDSPGNQPQHF. CDR3 nucleotides: TGTGCCACCAGTGATTCGCCGGGCAATCAGCCCCAGCATTTT.

This clonotype showed up many times. The J gene is TRBJ2-1, the V gene TRBV20-1; TRBD2 matches 7 bases. This CDR3 has 16 amino acids. After removal of 0 bases from V and 8 bases from J, the junction contained 13 bases not matched to a gene. Germline loops: CDR1 DFQATT, CDR2 SNEGSKA (reference sequence). In nucleotides, the CDR3 is TGCAGTGCTAGAGATCTGGGGGAGGGAGGAGGGTATGAGCAGTTCTTC. It encodes CSARDLGEGGGYEQFF.

The chain combines TRBV7-9 with TRBJ2-7, with no clear D. The CDR3 is made up of 15 amino acids. CDR1 SEHNR and CDR2 FQNEAQ come from the germline V gene (reference sequence). With 1 base removed from V and 5 bases from J, the gap between germline ends came to 15 bases. CDR3 protein: CASSLDLGRWDEQYV. The DNA for the CDR3 is TGTGCCAGCAGCTTAGATCTTGGACGGTGGGACGAGCAGTACGTC.

This clonotype was observed at least ten times. The genes are TRBV20-1 and TRBJ2-7, with 9 bases fitting TRBD2. J lost 3 bases, V lost 1 base, and 10 bases had no gene match. The germline CDR1 and CDR2 sequences are DFQATT and SNEGSKA (reference sequence). CDR3 length: 16 amino acids. The CDR3 protein is CSARADGRGGLYEQYF. DNA of the CDR3: TGCAGTGCTAGAGCGGACGGGCGGGGGGGCCTCTACGAGCAGTACTTC.

In this sample, this clonotype turned up many times. This chain connects TRBV6-5 to TRBJ2-7, with D tentatively TRBD1 (5 bases). Germline CDR1 reads MNHEY; CDR2 reads SVGAGI. Trimming left V 7 bases short and J 2 bases short, with 15 bases between. The CDR3 loop spans 14 amino acids. CDR3 bases: TGTGCCAGCACCTACGGGCAGGGCCCCTACGAGCAGTACTTC. Its protein is CASTYGQGPYEQYF.

This clonotype was recorded many times. V gene TRBV5-8 combines with J gene TRBJ2-7, with 15 bases aligning to TRBD2. V trimming: 3 bases; J trimming: 3 bases; junction bases outside the gene matches: 1. This CDR3 region has 15 residues. Germline V gene sequence: CDR1 SGHTS, CDR2 YDEGEE. The CDR3 is CASSSGLAGGYEQYF. CDR3 sequence (DNA): TGTGCCAGCAGCTCGGGACTAGCGGGAGGCTACGAGCAGTACTTC.

This clonotype was seen many times. The chain is built from TRBV5-6 and TRBJ2-7; the match to TRBD2 covers 10 bases. Losses at the gene ends were 2 bases for V and 4 bases for J; bases not matched to a gene: 6. The CDR3 totals 15 residues. The germline CDR1 and CDR2 sequences are SGHDT and YYEEEE. CDR3 DNA sequence: TGTGCCAGCAGCTTCCAGAGCGGGAGGGCTTACGAGCAGTACTTC. As protein: CASSFQSGRAYEQYF.

With respect to this clonotype: One end of the junction fails to match germline, which may point to a read error. The V and J genes are TRBV10-2 and TRBJ2-7; 9 bases line up with TRBD2. The germline CDR1 and CDR2 sequences are WSHSY and SAAADI. CDR3 length: 16 residues. CDR3 DNA: TGTGCCAGCAGCCTTCTGAGCGGGGGGACTTCCTACGAGCAGTACTTC. Translation: CASSLLSGGTSYEQYF.

This clonotype was seen a few times. The genes are TRBV10-2 and TRBJ2-1, with a tentative D call TRBD1 (6 bases). The CDR3 extends over 12 amino acids. V dropped 2 bases and J dropped 7 bases, with 6 bases sitting between them. Looked up from germline, CDR1 is WSHSY and CDR2 is SAAADI. CDR3 coding DNA: TGCGCCAGCAGTGAGACAGGGAATGAGCAGTTCTTC. Translation: CASSETGNEQFF.

The chain carries TRBV19 and TRBJ2-7; 8 bases map to TRBD2. Unmatched junction bases numbered 9, after V lost 3 bases and J lost 2 bases. Germline assignment: CDR1 LNHDA and CDR2 SQIVND (reference sequence). This CDR3 contains 16 residues. CDR3 sequence: CASSIVFSGGPYEQYF. The CDR3 region has the DNA TGTGCCAGTAGTATCGTCTTTTCGGGGGGGCCCTACGAGCAGTACTTC.

This clonotype was picked up many times. The V gene is TRBV10-3, the J gene TRBJ1-2; D remains ambiguous. Between the trimmed V and J ends, which lost 2 bases and 2 bases, there was a span of 18 bases. Germline V CDR1 and CDR2: ENHRY, SYGVKD. The CDR3 runs 17 residues. The DNA for the CDR3 is TGTGCCATCAGTGAGCCCTTTTACTTTGGCAGAAACTATGGCTACACCTTC. As protein: CAISEPFYFGRNYGYTF.

This clonotype was seen repeatedly, ten times or more. This chain links TRBV7-9 with TRBJ2-1; 9 bases map to TRBD2. This CDR3 is 15 amino acids long. Germline values: CDR1 SEHNR, CDR2 FQNEAQ (reference sequence). The ends lost 4 bases at V and 5 bases at J; junction bases unmatched: 6. The CDR3 nucleotides are TGTGCCAGCAGCTCCCGGCGACTAGCGGACAATGAGCAGTTCTTC. It yields the protein CASSSRRLADNEQFF.

This chain connects TRBV15 to TRBJ2-5; D not certain. V was trimmed by 0 bases and J by 4 bases, leaving 6 bases between them. Germline V gene data show CDR1 as LNHNV and CDR2 as YYDKDF (reference sequence). The CDR3 runs 13 residues. CDR3 coding DNA: TGTGCCACCAGCAGAGATCGAACAGAGACCCAGTACTTC. It specifies CATSRDRTETQYF.

The chain joins TRBV5-1 to TRBJ2-3; D is unclear. V was shortened by 0 bases and J by 0 bases, with 5 bases between the two germline ends. The germline CDR1 and CDR2 sequences are SGHRS and YFSETQ. The CDR3 runs to 14 residues. The CDR3 loop reads CASSLVVSTDTQYF. CDR3 bases: TGCGCCAGCAGCTTGGTAGTCAGCACAGATACGCAGTATTTT.

J is TRBJ2-7 and V is TRBV15; 7 bases match TRBD2. CDR3 length equals 16 residues. Losses at the gene ends were 9 bases for V and 0 bases for J; bases not matched to a gene: 14. Germline CDR1 reads LNHNV; CDR2 reads YYDKDF (reference sequence). The CDR3 coding sequence is TGTGCCACTGCCGGGAGGCTAGCGTCCAGCTCCTACGAGCAGTACTTC. It specifies CATAGRLASSSYEQYF.

The table lists this clonotype with many counts. The chain has TRBV11-2 and TRBJ2-3; D ambiguous. Germline CDR1 SGHAT, CDR2 FQNNGV. Trimming cost V 5 bases and J 5 bases, with 5 bases left between them. The length of the CDR3 is 11 residues. CDR3 sequence: CASSGEDTQYF. As DNA, the CDR3 is TGTGCCAGCAGCGGAGAAGATACGCAGTATTTT.

This clonotype has a count of ten or more. This chain links TRBV6-5 with TRBJ1-6; tentative D call: TRBD1 (5 bases). The V gene lost 4 bases and the J gene lost 9 bases, with 10 bases spanning the gap. CDR3 size: 13 residues. Germline CDR1 MNHEY, CDR2 SVGAGI. CDR3 in amino acids: CASSSFGTSPLHF. In nucleotides, the CDR3 is TGTGCCAGCAGTTCCTTTGGGACTTCACCCCTCCACTTT.

The genes are TRBV5-6 and TRBJ2-7, with a possible D match to TRBD2 (5 bases). Germline V lookup: CDR1 SGHDT, CDR2 YYEEEE. The CDR3 totals 12 residues. V was trimmed by 7 bases and J by 3 bases, leaving 11 bases between them. For the CDR3, the DNA is TGTGCCAGCCAATTTAGCGACTACGAGCAGTACTTC. It encodes CASQFSDYEQYF.

In its sample, this clonotype was seen a few times. The chain recombines TRBV10-3 with TRBJ2-1; D perhaps matches TRBD1 (6 bases). V lost 6 bases to trimming and J lost 9 bases, with 15 bases between them. CDR1 is ENHRY and CDR2 is SYGVKD in the germline V gene. CDR3 length equals 13 residues. The CDR3 DNA reads as TGTGCCATCAGACCAACAGGGTTGGGTGAGCAGTTCTTC. It encodes CAIRPTGLGEQFF.

V gene TRBV5-1 combines with J gene TRBJ2-3; 9 nucleotides align to TRBD1. This CDR3 spans 16 amino acids. From germline, CDR1 is SGHRS and CDR2 YFSETQ. The V gene end was trimmed by 0 bases and the J gene end by 0 bases; junction bases not matched to a gene: 2. In DNA, the CDR3 is TGCGCCAGCAGCTTGGAAGGGACAGGGAGCACAGATACGCAGTATTTT. Translated: CASSLEGTGSTDTQYF.

As regards this clonotype: This could be a read error, since a much larger clone is one nucleotide away. J is TRBJ2-3 and V is TRBV12-3 or TRBV12-4; D possibly matches TRBD1 or TRBD2 (5 bases each). This CDR3 spans 16 amino acids. The V gene lost 2 bases and the J gene lost 7 bases, with 19 bases spanning the gap. CDR3 bases: TGTGCCAGCAGTTTATCTCTTGAGGGCAGGGTAAATACGCAGTATTTT. As protein: CASSLSLEGRVNTQYF.

The chain links TRBV10-3 to TRBJ1-2; 10 bases align to TRBD1. The CDR3 runs 16 residues. The ends lost 0 bases at V and 7 bases at J; junction bases unmatched: 8. Per the germline V gene, CDR1 is ENHRY and CDR2 is SYGVKD. CDR3 in amino acids: CAISESPGQGSGGYTF. The CDR3 DNA reads TGTGCCATCAGTGAGTCCCCGGGACAGGGGTCCGGTGGCTACACCTTC.

On this clonotype itself: A read error may be the cause here, since a much bigger clone is one base away. It is likely a read error, because the conserved phenylalanine at the end of the CDR3 is missing. The J gene is TRBJ2-5, the V gene TRBV19; D is perhaps TRBD1 or TRBD2 (5 bases each). V was cut by 3 bases and J by 1 base, with 12 bases left in between. Germline V CDR1 and CDR2: LNHDA, SQIVND (reference sequence). This CDR3 region has 15 residues. This CDR3 is CASSMFAGTQETQYY. The DNA of the CDR3 is TGTGCCAGTAGTATGTTTGCAGGGACCCAAGAGACCCAGTACTAC.

Points on this clonotype: A much larger clone lies a single base off, so this may be a read error. V gene TRBV4-2 combines with J gene TRBJ1-2; D is unresolved. This CDR3 spans 14 amino acids. Germline assignment: CDR1 LGHNA and CDR2 YNFKEQ. V lost 2 bases to trimming and J lost 6 bases, with 13 bases between them. This CDR3 is CASSQTGLEDGYTF. CDR3 sequence (DNA): TGTGCCAGCAGCCAAACGGGCCTGGAGGATGGCTACACCTTC.

In its sample, this clonotype was seen a few times. The chain uses TRBV7-9 and TRBJ2-4; D not resolved. The germline CDR1 and CDR2 sequences are SEHNR and FQNEAQ (reference sequence). This CDR3 contains 14 residues. Trimming took off 7 bases at V and 3 bases at J, with 13 bases between the two ends. The CDR3 DNA reads TGTGCCAGCACCCCCTCAGTCGTCAAAAACATTCAGTACTTC. Residues: CASTPSVVKNIQYF.